This entry concerns a single T cell receptor (beta chain). Profiled with immunoSEQ multiplex PCR; TCRdb holds only in-frame clones, not every one. The repertoire holds approximately 76,000 clones, with roughly nine tenths as singletons. This specimen belongs to a study of technical replicates of blood from a few donors. This clonotype was sampled from a human donor in good health. The sample taken for sequencing was T cells isolated from PBMCs.

The CDR3 sequence is CASSYVQSYGYTF. In DNA, the CDR3 is TGTGCCAGCAGTTACGTACAGAGCTATGGCTACACCTTC. The V gene is TRBV6-6, the J gene TRBJ1-2; D is unclear. CDR1 and CDR2 (germline): MNHNY, SVGAGI (reference sequence). CDR3 size: 13 residues. The V end was cut by 2 bases, the J end by 4 bases, with 8 bases between.